The 7 T cell receptor beta chains reported below all come from one sample, sequenced in a study of radiation and T cells in renal cell carcinoma. As to time point: blood 4 weeks post-SBRT, at nephrectomy. Sample treatment: 15 Gy SBRT to primary tumor, nephrectomy 4 weeks later. Assay used: immunoSEQ multiplex PCR; TCRdb lists only in-frame clones, some missing. Of some 150,000 clones in the sample, 80% to 90% are singletons; the top ten hold about 17%. Sequences were derived from blood, sampled from a patient whose treatment included radiotherapy and nephrectomy. These receptors were taken from a woman in her forties or fifties with renal cell carcinoma.

The chain has TRBV5-6 and TRBJ1-2, with 8 bases aligning to TRBD1. The V and J ends lost 4 bases and 4 bases, in that order; junction bases with no gene match: 3. The CDR3 spans 13 residues. Per germline, CDR1 SGHDT and CDR2 YYEEEE. The CDR3 region has the DNA TGTGCCAGCAGCCAGGACAGGGTCTATGGCTACACCTTC. Protein product: CASSQDRVYGYTF. Variable domain in full (rest from reference TRBV5-6 and TRBJ1-2): DAGVTQSPTHLIKTRGQQVTLRCSPKSGHDTVSWYQQALGQGPQFIFQYYEEEERQRGNFPDRFSGHQFPNYSSELNVNALLLGDSALYLCASSQDRVYGYTFGSGTRLTVV.

The chain joins TRBV28 to TRBJ1-5; a possible D gene is TRBD1 (6 bases). There are 14 residues in the CDR3. Trimming took 5 bases from V and 7 from J, leaving 15 bases between them. Germline V gene lookup returns CDR1 MDHEN and CDR2 SYDVKM. The CDR3 sequence: CASSVQQGWQPQHF. As DNA, the CDR3 is TGTGCCAGCAGTGTACAACAGGGATGGCAGCCCCAGCATTTT. The full variable domain, with the rest looked up from reference TRBV28 and TRBJ1-5, is DVKVTQSSRYLVKRTGEKVFLECVQDMDHENMFWYRQDPGLGLRLIYFSYDVKMKEKGDIPEGYSVSREKKERFSLILESASTNQTSMYLCASSVQQGWQPQHFGDGTRLSIL.

The table lists this clone with a count of one. The rearrangement joins TRBV19 to TRBJ1-2; D gene uncertain. The CDR3 contains 12 residues. CDR1 is LNHDA and CDR2 is SQIVND in the germline V gene (reference sequence). The V and J ends lost 10 bases and 4 bases respectively, with 13 bases between them. The DNA for the CDR3 is TGTGCCATTTTTGGGGAGAGCTATGGCTACACCTTC. This sequence encodes CAIFGESYGYTF.

The V call is TRBV5-1, the J call TRBJ2-7; D is perhaps TRBD1 (5 bases). The germline gives CDR1 SGHRS, CDR2 YFSETQ. The CDR3 spans 16 residues. V was clipped by 4 bases and J by 1 base, with 18 bases between them. Written as DNA, the CDR3 is TGCGCCAGCAGCACCCTGCCCACAGGAGCTTCCTACGAGCAGTACTTC. Translation gives CASSTLPTGASYEQYF.

In nucleotides, the CDR3 is TGTGCCAGTAGTATTGGGGCCCCCGAAATCCCCTACGAGCAGTACTTC. Its protein product is CASSIGAPEIPYEQYF. The rearrangement joins TRBV19 to TRBJ2-7; D perhaps matches TRBD1 (5 bases). CDR1 is LNHDA, CDR2 SQIVND, per germline (reference sequence). CDR3 length: 16 residues. The V gene lost 3 bases and the J gene lost 2 bases, with 17 bases spanning the gap.

The chain recombines TRBV18 with TRBJ2-1, with D perhaps TRBD1 or TRBD2 (6 bases each). Germline assignment: CDR1 KGHSH and CDR2 LQKENI. The CDR3 spans 12 residues. The V end was cut by 9 bases, the J end by 7 bases, with 13 bases between. CDR3: CASGGPGNEQFF. In DNA form, the CDR3 reads TGTGCCAGTGGGGGGCCGGGGAATGAGCAGTTCTTC. Together with reference TRBV18 and TRBJ2-1, the CDR3 gives the full variable domain: NAGVMQNPRHLVRRRGQEARLRCSPMKGHSHVYWYRQLPEEGLKFMVYLQKENIIDESGMPKERFSAEFPKEGPSILRIQQVVRGDSAAYFCASGGPGNEQFFGPGTRLTVL.

The V gene is TRBV15, the J gene TRBJ2-2, with D uncertain. Germline V lookup: CDR1 LNHNV, CDR2 YYDKDF (reference sequence). Deletions cut 4 bases from V and 4 bases from J, with 16 bases between. This CDR3 spans 16 amino acids. The CDR3 loop is CATSNSGVGITGELFF. The CDR3 region has the DNA TGTGCCACCAGCAATTCTGGGGTCGGAATCACCGGGGAGCTGTTTTTT.